This T cell receptor beta chain was sequenced in a study of cytomegalovirus exposure and HLA in healthy donors listed by TCRdb under 2017. About the investigation overall: According to an earlier analysis of 587 of the donors, roughly 180 million T cells yielded roughly 110 million unique TCR beta sequences and roughly 280 Gb of sequence data. An early release that covered roughly 600 HLA-typed donors contained about 300 gigabases of sequencing data and approximately 85 million unique TCR sequences. Of the 398 genotyped donors, around 81% fell in the genetic ancestry cluster associated with self-reported Caucasian donors. The aim of the study was to test whether cataloging public T cell receptors could identify signatures of past pathogen exposure. Using immunosequencing, the study profiled T cell repertoires from 666 subjects and related those repertoires to cytomegalovirus serostatus. Besides the first cohort of roughly 700 subjects, a separate validation cohort made up of roughly 120 different subjects was used. High-throughput TCR immunosequencing, statistical association of individual TCRs with disease status, and machine learning were combined to predict cytomegalovirus infection status. To study patterns of TCR occurrence, a later analysis re-analyzed previously published TCR beta repertoires from 650 to 750 donors and added high-resolution HLA genotyping. Rather than using new phenotypic data, the later analysis identified candidate immune exposures from TCR beta sequences and from how often those sequences occurred across donors. In an earlier analysis of about 590 of the donors, high-throughput TCR beta sequencing was used to judge whether each TCR beta V gene segment behaved as functional or pseudogenic. Donor age, sex, ethnicity and CMV serostatus were compiled alongside the repertoire data. Genome-wide SNP genotypes for about 65% of the 666 donors were used in a later genetic analysis, which treated that subset as a discovery cohort. Every repertoire in the discovery cohort had been generated on one and the same sequencing platform. HLA typing included class I and class II loci at four-digit resolution. The number of donors typed differed by locus, with roughly 629-640 for A, B, C, DRB1 and DQB1, roughly 550 for DQA1, nearly 610 for DPA1, and 400 to 490 for DPB1. Four to six DR-DQ haplotypes were handled as single units for association and clustering, since linkage in the cohort was strong. Among a few hundred genotyped donors of the cohort, an average of 235,054 unique TCR beta nucleotide sequences were sequenced per donor, roughly a sixth of them non-productive. Study-level results and caveats: A further reported finding was that TCR beta sequences accurately predicted the HLA-A and HLA-B alleles for most subjects in the first cohort. In a later analysis, TCR association rates were found to vary across HLA loci, with the most associated TCRs seen for DRB1 alleles and the fewest for HLA-C alleles. Most CMV-associated TCR beta chains appeared to be HLA-restricted in a later analysis, and the HLA associations seemed to be driven largely by CMV exposure. An earlier analysis of around 540 of the donors showed that most TCR beta V segments appeared in productive rearrangements either about 90% or about 30% of the time, which broadly matched IMGT annotations. Sequencing depth was assumed to be roughly uniform across donors in the presence/absence analyses, though that assumption may not hold. In vitro tests confirmed that a few of the cytomegalovirus-associated TCR beta chains recognize cytomegalovirus antigens. Linkage disequilibrium might explain the correlated functional status among segregating V segments, but an unknown experimental factor could not be ruled out. Only TCR beta chains were sequenced in this cohort, and the absence of alpha or paired-chain data limited detectable features. A later analysis found that HLA-associated TCR beta chains were more clonally expanded and had lower generation probabilities than equally common non-associated chains. It was suggested by the authors that the approach could potentially be generalized to other disease states and immunological phenotypes. A later analysis reported that several top co-occurrence clusters appeared linked to parvovirus B19, influenza, CMV and Epstein-Barr virus. At a false discovery rate of 0.05, a later analysis linked 16,951 TCR beta sequences to specific HLA alleles. In a later genetic analysis, a missense DCLRE1C variant was associated with V-gene and J-gene trimming of TCR beta chains, and the association was replicated in an independent cohort. A cluster of highly shared sequence variants was judged likely to be a technical artifact of the sequencing pipeline. In the study, approximately 160 TCR beta chains were listed as associated with cytomegalovirus. HLA typing was unavailable for some donors at each locus, so association tests used only the typed subset. Because counts were too low, around 17 rarely observed V segments, including chromosome 9 orphons, were left out of the earlier analysis of approximately 580 of the donors. Immune exposure information for the cohort was limited to CMV serostatus. Assigning TCR associations to individual alleles was difficult when HLA alleles, especially DR and DQ, strongly co-occurred. Cytomegalovirus status was reported to be diagnosed by the classifier with high specificity and sensitivity in both the original and validation cohorts. Across donors, most TCR sequences were observed very rarely, whereas some public TCRs were present in many individuals. In a later genetic analysis, fewer N-insertions in productive TCRs were reported among donors in an Asian-associated ancestry cluster than the roughly 640-donor mean. Some IMGT-functional V segments, including TRBV6-2 and TRBV6-3, could not be distinguished by the 87-base-pair reads and were therefore excluded.

The library was generated by the immunoSEQ multiplex PCR assay. A mixture of 60 forward primers for TCR Vbeta segments and 13 reverse primers for TCR Jbeta segments was used in the multiplex PCR. A multiplex PCR assay on genomic DNA amplified the CDR3 region of rearranged TCR beta genes. The amplified TCR beta libraries were sequenced on the Illumina HiSeq System as 87-base-pair reads. Per the source publication's procedure: Across the 500 to 700 repertoires, a later analysis counted 78 million or so unique TCR beta chains, approximately 10 million of which were shared by at least two donors. To remove PCR and sequencing errors, raw reads were error-corrected and collapsed into unique sequences using a nearest-neighbor algorithm that merged closely related sequences. To assign V, D and J gene segments, CDR3 sequences were aligned to IMGT reference sequences. For a sequence to be retained, at least a six-nucleotide match to both a V gene segment and a J gene segment was required. Rearrangements were called productive when the CDR3 lacked stop codons and stayed in frame with V and J; all others were non-productive. Following IMGT convention, CDR3 was defined as the stretch from the second conserved V-encoded cysteine to the conserved J-encoded phenylalanine. The earlier analysis of about 590 of the donors excluded sequences that lacked an unambiguous match to a single V gene segment. An earlier analysis of 587 of the donors called V segments functional above 56.7% productive rearrangements and segregating when the between-donor standard deviation exceeded 5%. To diagnose cytomegalovirus status from the catalog of TCR beta chain sequences, a statistical classification framework was built. In a later analysis, TCR nucleotide sequences were compared against IMGT/GENE-DB human TR gene sequences so that V and J genes could be assigned. The TCRdist pipeline was used in a later analysis to assign CDR3 sequences and most-parsimonious VDJ recombination scenarios. In a later analysis, each TCR beta chain was defined by its CDR3 amino acid sequence together with its V-gene family, and reads without a unique V-gene family were excluded. As a way to deal with suspected cross-contamination and a sequencing artifact, a later analysis dropped approximately 570 nucleotide sequences that were highly shared and had low generation probability. In a later analysis, a clonal expansion index for each public chain was calculated from normalized within-repertoire ranks of inferred template counts. In a later analysis, generation probabilities were computed with a VDJ recombination model fitted to out-of-frame rearrangements, and the resulting probabilities were checked against IGoR. In a later analysis, TCR-TCR, TCR-HLA and TCR-CMV co-occurrence was scored with hypergeometric tests, and a repertoire-size bias correction was applied to TCR pairs. In a later analysis, false discovery rates were estimated by permuting HLA or CMV assignments 20 times. In a later analysis, co-occurring TCRs were grouped with DBSCAN, and TCRdist sequence similarity was added when clustering was performed within HLA-allele-positive subsets. Repertoires with fewer than 30,000 or more than 120,000 public chains were left out of co-occurrence clustering, as were a few repertoires with anomalous nucleotide sharing. The source is immuneACCESS, and TCRdb retained only in-frame sequences with V and J called. Part of the clones is not carried over; for the studies checked, unresolved V genes explain less than half of this, and the remainder is unexplained. V, J and clone size are those of that table, while D and trimming were read from the DNA. The sample records 150,000 or so clones, around 79% of which are singletons. Over 6% of the sample goes to the ten largest clones.

Spanning cysteine to phenylalanine, the CDR3 consists of 14 amino acids. Only the CDR3 part of the read is kept: 42 bases, read in frame from the first base. V gives up 4 bases and J gives up 0 bases, and the segment between their germline ends measures 9 bases. In the germline V gene, CDR1 corresponds to LGHNA and CDR2 to YSLEER. In total, 666 healthy bone marrow donors made up the cohort. At the time of sampling, all cohort members were nominally healthy, though unrecorded immune exposures were likely present. The donor was CMV seropositive and was included in the group of almost 300 seropositive cohort members. A peripheral blood sample was collected from each donor, and TCR beta sequencing was performed on peripheral blood mononuclear cells. The Qiagen DNeasy Blood Extraction Kit was used to extract genomic DNA from the blood cell samples. Points on this clone: Its antigen has not been determined. The record has no base qualities; no much larger clone is one base away.

In this chain, TRBV4-3 is recombined with TRBJ1-1; the D gene lacks a confident call. Material: PBMCs. This sequence was found in a man aged 25-45 years in good health and CMV-seropositive. In nucleotide form, the sequence is TGCGCCAGCAGCCTCAGGCAGATGAACACTGAAGCTTTCTTT. Its amino acids are CASSLRQMNTEAFF.